These 7 T cell receptor beta chains were all obtained from the same sample, sequenced in a study of T cells in Graves' hyperthyroidism and ophthalmopathy. Amplified TCR beta CDR3 regions came from RNA transcripts. The HTBI primer set served for first-round RT-PCR of the TCR CDR3. TCRdb called the multiplex PCR reads again in MiXCR, with one record for every CDR3 protein. The data hold 600,000 to 900,000 distinct CDR3 sequences, with 16% observed a single time. The sequenced material came from blood. The origin of the receptors is a man between 18 and 35 years old with Graves' hyperthyroidism.

This clonotype turned up a few times. V usage is TRBV28 and J usage is TRBJ2-5; the match to TRBD1 covers 11 bases. CDR1 and CDR2 from the germline V gene are MDHEN and SYDVKM. The J segment lost 3 bases and the V segment lost 6 bases, leaving 6 bases of the junction unmatched. The CDR3 totals 15 residues. The CDR3 DNA is TGTGCCAGCAGAAGGACAGGGGGCCCCAAAGAGACCCAGTACTTC. This translates into CASRRTGGPKETQYF.

This chain links TRBV7-9 with TRBJ1-1; 8 bases agree with TRBD1. The V gene's germline CDR1 is SEHNR and CDR2 FQNEAQ (reference sequence). V lost 3 bases and J lost 6; bases outside the gene matches: 9. The CDR3 extends over 15 amino acids. The CDR3 DNA reads as TGTGCCAGCAGCTTTCGGACAGGGTATGGTGCTGAAGCTTTCTTT. Translating it yields CASSFRTGYGAEAFF.

This clonotype was recorded at least ten times. The chain has TRBV6-5 and TRBJ2-5, with D unresolved. CDR3 size: 12 residues. V shed 0 bases and J shed 3 bases, with 2 bases lying between them. Per the germline V gene, CDR1 is MNHEY and CDR2 is SVGAGI. The CDR3 DNA reads as TGTGCCAGCAGTTACTCTGAAGAGACCCAGTACTTC. As protein: CASSYSEETQYF.

This clonotype has ten or more counts. The chain carries TRBV7-8 and TRBJ2-6, with unresolved D. Germline CDR1 SGHVS, CDR2 FQNEAQ. The CDR3 sequence is 15 residues long. Trimming cost V 0 bases and J 1 base, with 4 bases left between them. The CDR3 is CASSLAWSGANVLTF. CDR3 bases: TGTGCCAGCAGCTTAGCTTGGTCTGGGGCCAACGTCCTGACTTTC. The entire variable domain, with the rest obtained from reference TRBV7-8 and TRBJ2-6, is as follows: GAGVSQSPRYKVAKRGQDVALRCDPISGHVSLFWYQQALGQGPEFLTYFQNEAQLDKSGLPSDRFFAERPEGSVSTLKIQRTQQEDSAVYLCASSLAWSGANVLTFGAGSRLTVL.

V is TRBV4-3 and J is TRBJ2-5; a weak D match, TRBD2 (6 bases). Trimming stripped 1 base from V and 2 bases from J, with 11 bases between. Germline-derived CDR1 and CDR2 are LGHNA and YSLEER. CDR3 size: 15 residues. CDR3 loop: CASSQAGVAQETQYF. The CDR3 DNA sequence: TGCGCCAGCAGCCAAGCGGGAGTAGCGCAAGAGACCCAGTACTTC.

In this sample, this clonotype turned up many times. The chain links TRBV7-2 to TRBJ1-6; TRBD1 agrees at 9 bases. The germline V gene encodes CDR1 SGHTA and CDR2 FQGNSA. V lost 5 bases to trimming and J lost 12 bases; unmatched junction nucleotides: 5. The CDR3 is made up of 13 amino acids. The CDR3 DNA reads as TGTGCCAGCAGCCTAAGACAGGGGGGACCCCTCCACTTT. It yields the protein CASSLRQGGPLHF.

This clonotype was picked up a small number of times. This rearrangement joins TRBV7-2 to TRBJ1-1; 7 nucleotides line up with TRBD1. The ends lost 2 bases at V and 3 bases at J; junction bases unmatched: 12. The CDR3 is made up of 17 amino acids. Germline lookup yields CDR1 SGHTA and CDR2 FQGNSA. CDR3 DNA sequence: TGTGCCAGCAGCTTATTCCACAGGGGACCGGTGGACACTGAAGCTTTCTTT. Translating gives CASSLFHRGPVDTEAFF.